This T cell receptor beta chain was retrieved from a study of regulatory T cells in long-lasting Graves disease. Germline lookup yields CDR1 MDHEN and CDR2 SYDVKM. Between the trimmed V and J ends, which lost 6 bases and 2 bases, there was a span of 11 bases. This CDR3 is 13 amino acids long. Arm-PCR of CDR3 regions and iRepertoire HTBI primers were used to build TCR beta libraries. A single record per CDR3 protein comes from TCRdb applying MiXCR to the multiplex PCR reads. The profile shows 580,000 or so distinct CDR3 sequences, roughly 16% of them singletons. Noted time point: newly diagnosed GD, antithyroid drugs for less than 3 months. From PBMCs, RNA was extracted and then used to make the TCR library. This clonotype was seen many times. These data also formed part of another study, on T cells in Graves' hyperthyroidism and ophthalmopathy.

The sequences come from peripheral blood mononuclear cells (PBMCs), collected at new diagnosis, from a patient treated with antithyroid drugs. This receptor was taken from a man between 18 and 35 years old with Graves disease. The chain employs TRBV28 and TRBJ2-7, with D possibly being TRBD1 (5 bases). CDR3 sequence: CASSSGSTYEQYF. The CDR3 coding sequence is TGTGCCAGCAGCTCAGGGTCCACCTACGAGCAGTACTTC.